The 24 T cell receptor beta chains presented below share a single source sample, sequenced in a study of shared clonotypes between healthy human individuals. Repertoires were generated with immunoSEQ multiplex PCR, while TCRdb's copy carries only in-frame clones and drops some. The data show approximately 2.3 million clones, 85% to 95% seen once. The specimen was naive CD4+ T cells from PBMCs. The sample's subset: CD45RA+ positively selected. These receptors were taken from a man aged 18 to 30 in good health. Some clones in this sample may be carry-over from other donors' samples.

This clone was seen only once. V and J are TRBV30 and TRBJ1-2; no firm D call. V lost 4 bases and J 6 bases, leaving 9 bases between the germline ends. The CDR3 is 11 amino acids. The germline CDR1 and CDR2 sequences are GTSNPN and SVGIG (reference sequence). The CDR3 nucleotides are TGTGCCTGGATAGACCTCGATGGCTACACCTTC. Residues: CAWIDLDGYTF.

The chain joins TRBV28 to TRBJ2-7; the D gene is possibly TRBD2 (5 bases). This CDR3 contains 15 residues. V was trimmed by 8 bases and J by 0 bases, leaving 17 bases between them. Germline V CDR1 and CDR2: MDHEN, SYDVKM. The CDR3 region is CASSAGGTNSYEQYF. CDR3 bases: TGTGCCAGCTCCGCGGGCGGTACTAACTCCTACGAGCAGTACTTC.

The rearrangement links TRBV4-2 to TRBJ1-1; weak D call: TRBD1 (5 bases). The length of the CDR3 is 15 residues. Trimming shortened V by 0 bases and J by 2 bases, and 10 bases separated the two germline ends. Germline V gene lookup returns CDR1 LGHNA and CDR2 YNFKEQ. The CDR3 reads CASSQEGALNTEAFF. As DNA, the CDR3 is TGTGCCAGCAGCCAAGAAGGGGCCTTAAACACTGAAGCTTTCTTT.

DNA of the CDR3: TGCGCCAGCAGCTTGGGCGGATTCCTCCGGAATGAGCAGTTCTTC. Protein: CASSLGGFLRNEQFF. V is TRBV5-1 and J is TRBJ2-1; D gene unclear. The V gene's germline CDR1 is SGHRS and CDR2 YFSETQ. The CDR3 loop spans 15 amino acids. V lost 0 bases and J lost 7, with 14 bases in between.

The chain recombines TRBV5-1 with TRBJ1-2, with TRBD1 identical over 9 bases. V shed 4 bases and J 7 bases; nucleotides not matched to a gene: 8. CDR1 and CDR2 (germline): SGHRS, YFSETQ. The CDR3 spans 14 residues. The CDR3 DNA follows: TGCGCCAGCAGCGAACCGGGACAGGGTTTTGGCTACACCTTC. It encodes CASSEPGQGFGYTF. Full variable domain (missing parts from reference TRBV5-1 and TRBJ1-2): KAGVTQTPRYLIKTRGQQVTLSCSPISGHRSVSWYQQTPGQGLQFLFEYFSETQRNKGNFPGRFSGRQFSNSRSEMNVSTLELGDSALYLCASSEPGQGFGYTFGSGTRLTVV.

This chain uses TRBV18 with TRBJ2-5; TRBD2 matches at 10 bases. The CDR3 covers 14 residues. The germline CDR1 and CDR2 sequences are KGHSH and LQKENI. The junction had 1 base not matched to a gene; V was cut back by 2 bases and J by 4 bases. The CDR3 DNA reads as TGTGCCAGCTCACCAAGGACTAGCGGAGAGACCCAGTACTTC. Its translation: CASSPRTSGETQYF.

The DNA for the CDR3 is TGTGCCAGTAGCCTGCCGACAGGAGGAACTTACGAGCAGTACTTC. Encoded protein: CASSLPTGGTYEQYF. The V and J genes are TRBV19 and TRBJ2-7; tentatively, D is TRBD1 (6 bases). The V gene's germline CDR1 is LNHDA and CDR2 SQIVND (reference sequence). V shed 6 bases and J shed 4 bases, with 19 bases lying between them. This CDR3 is 15 amino acids long.

The chain uses TRBV28 and TRBJ1-2, with D possibly matching TRBD1 (6 bases). V gave up 0 bases and J gave up 5 bases, with 13 bases separating them. CDR3 length equals 15 residues. CDR1 is MDHEN, CDR2 SYDVKM, per germline. Written as DNA, the CDR3 is TGTGCCAGCAGTTTATGGGGGGCGCGAGTTTATGGCTACACCTTC. Translated: CASSLWGARVYGYTF.

This chain connects TRBV28 to TRBJ1-2, with D perhaps TRBD1 (5 bases). CDR3 length: 13 amino acids. Trimming left V 1 base short and J 8 bases short, with 11 bases between. Germline CDR1 MDHEN, CDR2 SYDVKM. CDR3 sequence reads: CASSLFRWGGYTF. The CDR3 DNA follows: TGTGCCAGCAGTTTATTCCGATGGGGCGGCTACACCTTC.

The chain has TRBV30 and TRBJ2-7; 10 bases map to TRBD2. Germline CDR1 is GTSNPN and CDR2 is SVGIG (reference sequence). V trimming: 4 bases; J trimming: 7 bases; junction bases outside the gene matches: 7. This CDR3 region has 13 residues. CDR3 sequence: CAWTVAGGLEQYF. CDR3 nucleotides: TGTGCCTGGACTGTAGCGGGAGGTTTGGAGCAGTACTTC.

The chain is built from TRBV6-1 and TRBJ2-7, with unresolved D. From germline, CDR1 is MNHNS and CDR2 SASEGT. V was pared by 8 bases and J by 2 bases, with 13 bases between. CDR3 length: 13 amino acids. The CDR3 bases are TGTGCCAGCCAAGGACCTACCGCCTACGAGCAGTACTTC. As protein: CASQGPTAYEQYF.

The chain has TRBV9 and TRBJ2-5; 10 bases match TRBD2. Germline V gene lookup returns CDR1 SGDLS and CDR2 YYNGEE. The CDR3 consists of 16 residues. The ends lost 2 bases at V and 2 bases at J; junction bases unmatched: 6. The CDR3 spells CASSVASGSVQETQYF. The CDR3 coding sequence is TGTGCCAGCAGCGTTGCTAGCGGGAGTGTACAAGAGACCCAGTACTTC.

Only one count was recorded for this clone. The chain links TRBV11-3 to TRBJ2-3, with D uncertain. From germline, CDR1 is SGHNT and CDR2 YENEEA. Trimming took 0 bases from V and 2 from J, leaving 6 bases between them. This CDR3 comprises 14 residues. In nucleotides, the CDR3 is TGTGCCAGCAGCTTAGATCGGTCCACAGATACGCAGTATTTT. This sequence encodes CASSLDRSTDTQYF. Looking up the rest from reference TRBV11-3 and TRBJ2-3 gives the full variable domain: EAGVVQSPRYKIIEKKQPVAFWCNPISGHNTLYWYLQNLGQGPELLIRYENEEAVDDSQLPKDRFSAERLKGVDSTLKIQPAELGDSAVYLCASSLDRSTDTQYFGPGTRLTVL.

The table lists this clone with a count of one. The V call is TRBV5-4, the J call TRBJ2-2, with 7 bases lining up with TRBD1. The V segment lost 1 base and the J segment 3 bases; nucleotides outside the gene matches: 3. Germline-derived CDR1 and CDR2 are SGHNT and YYREEE (reference sequence). The CDR3 extends over 15 amino acids. The CDR3 DNA sequence: TGTGCCAGCAGCTTGCGTACAGGGGACACCGGGGAGCTGTTTTTT. Translated, it gives CASSLRTGDTGELFF.

The genes are TRBV7-2 and TRBJ2-7; 7 positions agree with TRBD2. After removal of 4 bases from V and 3 bases from J, the junction contained 9 bases not matched to a gene. This CDR3 is built from 15 residues. CDR1 is SGHTA and CDR2 is FQGNSA in the germline V gene. CDR3 sequence: CASSSQRGRDYEQYF. CDR3 DNA sequence: TGTGCCAGCAGCTCCCAGCGCGGGAGAGACTACGAGCAGTACTTC.

The CDR3 DNA is TGTGCCAGCATTCAAGACAGATCTTGGACTGAAGCTTTCTTT. Its protein product is CASIQDRSWTEAFF. The chain combines TRBV28 with TRBJ1-1; TRBD1 is a possible D gene (5 bases). Trimming pared 7 bases from V and 5 bases from J, leaving 17 bases between. The germline V gene encodes CDR1 MDHEN and CDR2 SYDVKM. This CDR3 contains 14 residues.

The chain is built from TRBV2 and TRBJ2-1; a weak D match, TRBD1 (6 bases). Trimming pared 5 bases from V and 9 bases from J, leaving 14 bases between. CDR3 length: 13 residues. Germline lookup yields CDR1 SNHLY and CDR2 FYNNEI. CDR3 DNA sequence: TGTGCCAGCAGTTACAGGGAAGCCGGTGAGCAGTTCTTC. It specifies CASSYREAGEQFF.

The chain carries TRBV11-2 and TRBJ2-2; D call uncertain. Looked up from germline, CDR1 is SGHAT and CDR2 is FQNNGV. V was clipped by 6 bases and J by 4 bases, with 18 bases between them. This CDR3 spans 16 amino acids. The CDR3 DNA follows: TGTGCCAGCAGTCTTATACCGGGCAGGAGCACCGGGGAGCTGTTTTTT. Protein sequence: CASSLIPGRSTGELFF. The full variable domain, with the rest looked up from reference TRBV11-2 and TRBJ2-2, is EAGVAQSPRYKIIEKRQSVAFWCNPISGHATLYWYQQILGQGPKLLIQFQNNGVVDDSQLPKDRFSAERLKGVDSTLKIQPAKLEDSAVYLCASSLIPGRSTGELFFGEGSRLTVL.

Only one count was recorded for this clone. V usage is TRBV27 and J usage is TRBJ2-1; no definite D call. This CDR3 region has 12 residues. Trimming took off 5 bases at V and 15 bases at J, with 17 bases between the two ends. CDR1 and CDR2 (germline): MNHEY, SMNVEV (reference sequence). The CDR3 loop is CASSPLGQRVFF. CDR3 DNA: TGTGCCAGCAGTCCACTGGGCCAACGAGTGTTCTTC.

This rearrangement joins TRBV6-1 to TRBJ1-2; tentatively, D is TRBD1 (5 bases). V lost 4 bases and J lost 4, with 16 bases in between. The CDR3 is 15 amino acids. Germline loops: CDR1 MNHNS, CDR2 SASEGT. CDR3 in DNA: TGTGCCAGCAGTGCGGGGGATGTCGGGGGCTATGGCTACACCTTC. It specifies CASSAGDVGGYGYTF.

The genes are TRBV18 and TRBJ1-2; TRBD1 matches at 9 bases. Germline V gene data show CDR1 as KGHSH and CDR2 as LQKENI. The CDR3 is 13 amino acids. V gave up 6 bases and J gave up 7 bases; unmatched junction bases: 6. The CDR3 nucleotides read TGTGCCAGCTCGCGCGGGACAGGGATTGGCTACACCTTC. This translates into CASSRGTGIGYTF.

The V call is TRBV6-6, the J call TRBJ2-1; no firm D call. This CDR3 has 15 residues. From germline, CDR1 is MNHNY and CDR2 SVGAGI (reference sequence). V was shortened by 3 bases and J by 5 bases, with 14 bases between the two germline ends. The CDR3 DNA reads as TGTGCCAGCAGTTATCCCGGAACCCAAGACAATGAGCAGTTCTTC. This codes for CASSYPGTQDNEQFF.

The chain recombines TRBV6-5 with TRBJ2-2, with no clear D. Per germline, CDR1 MNHEY and CDR2 SVGAGI. Deletions cut 8 bases from V and 1 base from J, with 11 bases between. The CDR3 consists of 14 residues. Written as DNA, the CDR3 is TGTGCCAGCTTGCGCAACCTGAACACCGGGGAGCTGTTTTTT. Amino acids: CASLRNLNTGELFF.

The rearrangement joins TRBV2 to TRBJ1-5; D might be TRBD1 (5 bases). The CDR3 spans 15 residues. V was clipped by 6 bases and J by 0 bases, with 12 bases between them. Germline CDR1 is SNHLY and CDR2 is FYNNEI. In DNA, the CDR3 is TGTGCCAGCAGGAGGGGAGATTATAGCAATCAGCCCCAGCATTTT. Protein sequence: CASRRGDYSNQPQHF.